Below are 18 T cell receptor beta chains sequenced from a single sample in a study of breast tumors, draining lymph nodes, adjacent tissues. Samples came from axillary lymph nodes draining the breast cancer. Each CDR3 protein is one row after TCRdb ran MiXCR on the multiplex PCR reads. This table holds about 110,000 distinct CDR3 sequences, around 30% found once. Sequencing was carried out using axillary lymph node tissue. These receptors were collected from a female donor with breast cancer. Some clones in this sample may be carry-over from other donors' samples.

This clonotype has at least ten counts. The rearrangement uses TRBV7-6 and TRBJ1-2; 7 bases match TRBD1. Losses at the gene ends were 0 bases for V and 3 bases for J; bases not matched to a gene: 13. Per germline, CDR1 SGHVS and CDR2 FNYEAQ. CDR3 length: 18 residues. CDR3 nucleotide sequence: TGTGCCAGCAGCTTAGCGGTGTTCACAGGGGAGGGAGACTATGGCTACACCTTC. This gives the protein CASSLAVFTGEGDYGYTF.

This clonotype appeared many times. This chain joins TRBV10-2 and TRBJ1-2; D is possibly TRBD1 (5 bases). The CDR3 is 14 amino acids. Trimming cost V 2 bases and J 0 bases, with 7 bases left between them. In germline, CDR1 is WSHSY, CDR2 SAAADI. The CDR3 nucleotides are TGCGCCAGCAGTGAGACAGGAGCTAACTATGGCTACACCTTC. Its translation is CASSETGANYGYTF.

The sample holds many counts of this clonotype. J is TRBJ1-5 and V is TRBV28, with a weak D call TRBD1 (5 bases). Germline V lookup: CDR1 MDHEN, CDR2 SYDVKM. This CDR3 is 17 amino acids long. The V end lost 3 bases, the J end lost 5 bases, and 20 bases lay between the germline ends. CDR3 amino acids: CASSLTGGLSRHQPQHF. CDR3 nucleotide sequence: TGTGCCAGCAGTTTGACCGGGGGGTTGTCGCGTCATCAGCCCCAGCATTTT.

This clonotype was counted many times. The chain is built from TRBV11-2 and TRBJ1-2; maybe TRBD1 (5 bases). Deletions cut 7 bases from V and 2 bases from J, with 17 bases between. Germline lookup yields CDR1 SGHAT and CDR2 FQNNGV. The CDR3 runs to 15 residues. The CDR3 sequence is CASTSMDILNYGYTF. The CDR3 coding sequence is TGTGCCAGCACCTCCATGGACATTCTAAACTATGGCTACACCTTC.

This clonotype was seen at least ten times. This chain uses TRBV24-1 with TRBJ2-2; D might be TRBD2 (5 bases). Germline CDR1 reads KGHDR; CDR2 reads SFDVKD. Trimming removed 0 bases from V and 3 bases from J, with 10 bases in between. The CDR3 length is 16 residues. DNA for the CDR3: TGTGCCACCAGTGATTTGCGGGGAACAGACACCGGGGAGCTGTTTTTT. Translating gives CATSDLRGTDTGELFF.

This clonotype was detected many times. The CDR3, as DNA: TGTGCCACCAGTGACTGGACAGGCGAAGACACCGGGGAGCTGTTTTTT. Its protein is CATSDWTGEDTGELFF. This chain uses TRBV24-1 with TRBJ2-2; 7 nucleotides align to TRBD1. Germline V gives CDR1 KGHDR, CDR2 SFDVKD. The V and J ends lost 4 bases and 3 bases, in that order; junction bases with no gene match: 7. This CDR3 contains 16 residues.

This clonotype was seen many times. The chain combines TRBV7-2 with TRBJ2-5, with 8 bases identical to TRBD2. The CDR3 covers 16 residues. The V and J ends lost 0 bases and 7 bases, in that order; junction bases with no gene match: 10. Germline CDR1 is SGHTA and CDR2 is FQGNSA. CDR3 nucleotide sequence: TGTGCCAGCAGCTTAGCTGGCGGGGGGATTCGGGGGACCCAGTACTTC. It translates to CASSLAGGGIRGTQYF.

J is TRBJ1-4 and V is TRBV14; 7 bases match TRBD1. Germline loops: CDR1 SGHDN, CDR2 FVKESK. Germline trimming cut 5 bases from V and 4 bases from J; bases unmatched to any gene: 13. The CDR3 loop spans 17 amino acids. Here the CDR3 reads CASSSYPGQGVNEKLFF. The DNA for the CDR3 is TGTGCCAGCAGCTCCTATCCGGGCCAGGGGGTTAATGAAAAACTGTTTTTT.

This clonotype showed up many times. The chain couples TRBV5-1 to TRBJ2-1; possibly TRBD1 for D (6 bases). The CDR3 totals 15 residues. V gave up 5 bases and J gave up 3 bases, with 15 bases separating them. Germline V gene lookup returns CDR1 SGHRS and CDR2 YFSETQ. In DNA form, the CDR3 reads TGCGCCAGCAGTTCGGGACAACTTTTCTACAATGAGCAGTTCTTC. As protein: CASSSGQLFYNEQFF.

This chain joins TRBV25-1 and TRBJ1-1, with a weak D call TRBD1 (6 bases). Germline V gene data show CDR1 as MGHDK and CDR2 as SYGVNS. The CDR3 is 12 residues long. V lost 7 bases and J 4 bases, leaving 10 bases between the germline ends. CDR3 sequence: CASTTGITEAFF. The DNA for the CDR3 is TGTGCCAGCACGACAGGTATCACTGAAGCTTTCTTT.

This chain uses TRBV20-1 with TRBJ2-2, with 7 nucleotides matching TRBD2. J was trimmed by 6 bases and V by 5 bases; bases with no gene match: 9. CDR1 and CDR2 (germline): DFQATT, SNEGSKA (reference sequence). CDR3 length: 14 residues. CDR3 in DNA: TGCAGTGCTCCCCGCGGAGGGAGGGCCGGGGAGCTGTTTTTT. Protein product: CSAPRGGRAGELFF.

This clonotype has at least ten counts. The CDR3 DNA is TGTGCCAGCAGACCCGGGACTAGCCCAGATACGCAGTATTTT. Protein product: CASRPGTSPDTQYF. V and J are TRBV28 and TRBJ2-3, with 9 bases identical to TRBD2. CDR3 length: 14 amino acids. Unmatched junction bases numbered 5, after V lost 6 bases and J lost 4 bases. Germline V gives CDR1 MDHEN, CDR2 SYDVKM.

There are many counts of this clonotype. The chain joins TRBV19 to TRBJ2-7; 7 bases agree with TRBD1. Unmatched junction bases numbered 4, after V lost 5 bases and J lost 3 bases. The CDR3 contains 13 residues. From germline, CDR1 is LNHDA and CDR2 SQIVND (reference sequence). This CDR3 reads CASSPGQYYEQYF. CDR3 bases: TGTGCCAGTAGTCCGGGACAGTACTACGAGCAGTACTTC.

This clonotype was picked up a small number of times. This may be a read error: a much more frequent sequence differs by one nucleotide. This chain joins TRBV6-1 and TRBJ1-2; D not certain. CDR3 length equals 13 residues. The germline CDR1 and CDR2 sequences are MNHNS and SASEGT. CDR3 loop: CASSQAVYYGYTF. CDR3 nucleotides: TGTGCCAGCAGTCAAGCGGTCTACTATGGCTACACCTTC.

This clonotype was seen repeatedly, ten times or more. This sequence joins TRBV11-2 and TRBJ2-5; 9 positions agree with TRBD1. This CDR3 region has 15 residues. Germline values: CDR1 SGHAT, CDR2 FQNNGV. V trimming: 4 bases; J trimming: 5 bases; junction bases outside the gene matches: 8. The CDR3 is CASSWTGTGLETQYF. The CDR3 nucleotides are TGTGCCAGCAGCTGGACCGGGACAGGGTTGGAGACCCAGTACTTC.

This clonotype appeared a few times. The chain carries TRBV28 and TRBJ1-1; no clear D. CDR1 MDHEN and CDR2 SYDVKM come from the germline V gene. V gave up 6 bases and J gave up 4 bases, with 12 bases separating them. The CDR3 contains 13 residues. CDR3 sequence reads: CASRPQSLTEAFF. The CDR3 DNA is TGTGCCAGCAGACCCCAATCCCTCACTGAAGCTTTCTTT. The entire variable domain, with the rest obtained from reference TRBV28 and TRBJ1-1, is as follows: DVKVTQSSRYLVKRTGEKVFLECVQDMDHENMFWYRQDPGLGLRLIYFSYDVKMKEKGDIPEGYSVSREKKERFSLILESASTNQTSMYLCASRPQSLTEAFFGQGTRLTVV.

This clonotype is termed large (0.1 to 1%). The rearrangement uses TRBV20-1 and TRBJ1-2; tentative D call: TRBD1 (6 bases). The CDR3 contains 15 residues. Germline values: CDR1 DFQATT, CDR2 SNEGSKA (reference sequence). The V end lost 3 bases, the J end lost 2 bases, and 16 bases lay between the germline ends. The CDR3, as DNA: TGCAGTGCTAGTCAAGGACAGCTAACCAACTATGGCTACACCTTC. Translated, it gives CSASQGQLTNYGYTF.

About this clonotype: One end of the junction does not line up with germline, which may come from a read error. The chain carries TRBV25-1 and TRBJ1-2; D is possibly TRBD1 (6 bases). The germline V gene encodes CDR1 MGHDK and CDR2 SYGVNS. This CDR3 is 16 amino acids long. The CDR3 DNA reads as TGTGCCTGCAGTGCTCCGGACAGTTTCCTCAACTATGGCTACACCTTC. Translating gives CACSAPDSFLNYGYTF.